Listed below are T cell receptor beta chains from one sample, sequenced in a study of cytomegalovirus exposure and HLA in healthy donors. TCRdb's copy holds only in-frame clones and misses some; the assay was immunoSEQ multiplex PCR. The table shows under 120,000 clones, with 50% to 65% occurring only once. The sequencing input was PBMCs. Receptors originate from a man aged 25 to 45 in good health and CMV-seropositive. Both conserved end residues are part of each CDR3. Each record gives: clone size, CDR3 length, V gene, D gene, J gene, CDR3 DNA, CDR3 protein. A D gene is named only where the DNA matches it firmly. Some rows mark clone size as missing; the rest say once, few, many or name a class of expanded clone.

size: NA
length: 15
V: TRBV5-1
D: TRBD2
J: TRBJ2-2
DNA: TGCGCCAGCAGTTCGGGACTAGCCGGGCCCGGGGAGCTGTTTTTT
CDR3: CASSSGLAGPGELFF

size: NA
length: 15
V: TRBV16
D: TRBD1
J: TRBJ1-1
DNA: TGTGCCAGCAGCCTTCGGACAGGGAAGAACACTGAAGCTTTCTTT
CDR3: CASSLRTGKNTEAFF

size: NA
length: 16
V: TRBV6-5
D: TRBD1
J: TRBJ2-7
DNA: TGTGCCAGCAGTTACTCGATACAGGGGGCGAGGTACGAGCAGTACTTC
CDR3: CASSYSIQGARYEQYF

size: NA
length: 12
V: TRBV6-1
D: NA
J: TRBJ1-1
DNA: TGTGCCAGCAGTGACGAGGTAACTGAAGCTTTCTTT
CDR3: CASSDEVTEAFF

size: NA
length: 14
V: TRBV5-3
D: TRBD1
J: TRBJ2-7
DNA: TGTGCCAGAAAGACAGGGTTGAGCTCCTACGAGCAGTACTTC
CDR3: CARKTGLSSYEQYF

size: NA
length: 13
V: TRBV6-6
D: NA
J: TRBJ1-1
DNA: TGTGCCAGCAGTTACACCCCGGGGGACCCCGCTTTCTTT
CDR3: CASSYTPGDPAFF

size: few
length: 16
V: TRBV7-2
D: NA
J: TRBJ1-6
DNA: TGTGCCAGCAGCGCTGACAGGCTTAGATATAATTCACCCCTCCACTTT
CDR3: CASSADRLRYNSPLHF

size: NA
length: 14
V: TRBV7-2
D: NA
J: TRBJ2-5
DNA: TGTGCCAGCAGCTTGGGGGGGCGGGCAGAGACCCAGTACTTC
CDR3: CASSLGGRAETQYF

size: NA
length: 15
V: TRBV7-9
D: TRBD1
J: TRBJ1-5
DNA: TGTGCCAGCAGCTTAGGGGACAGGGAGAATCAGCCCCAGCATTTT
CDR3: CASSLGDRENQPQHF

size: NA
length: 16
V: TRBV5-1
D: TRBD2
J: TRBJ2-7
DNA: TGCGCCAGCCCCCCCCCGGCGGGCGGGAGATTGGTCGAGCAGTACTTC
CDR3: CASPPPAGGRLVEQYF

size: NA
length: 14
V: TRBV19
D: TRBD1
J: TRBJ1-2
DNA: TGTGCCAGTAGTTATCGGACAGGGTTTTATGGCTACACCTTC
CDR3: CASSYRTGFYGYTF

size: few
length: 13
V: TRBV5-6
D: TRBD1
J: TRBJ1-5
DNA: TGTGCCAGCAGCCAGGACAGGGACCAGCCCCAGCATTTT
CDR3: CASSQDRDQPQHF

size: NA
length: 14
V: TRBV5-4
D: TRBD1
J: TRBJ1-2
DNA: TGTGCCAGCAGCTTGTACAGGGGGCTTGCTGGCTACACCTTC
CDR3: CASSLYRGLAGYTF

size: once
length: 14
V: TRBV19
D: NA
J: TRBJ1-3
DNA: TGTGCCAGTAGTGTCAGGGGTTCTGGAAACACCATATATTTT
CDR3: CASSVRGSGNTIYF

size: NA
length: 14
V: TRBV30
D: NA
J: TRBJ2-1
DNA: TGTGCCTGGAGTTGGGTCGGGTCCTACAATGAGCAGTTCTTC
CDR3: CAWSWVGSYNEQFF

size: NA
length: 14
V: TRBV6-6
D: NA
J: TRBJ1-5
DNA: TGTGCCAGCAGTTACGGCGCGGGGACTCAGCCCCAGCATTTT
CDR3: CASSYGAGTQPQHF

size: few
length: 15
V: TRBV19
D: TRBD1
J: TRBJ2-3
DNA: TGTGCCAGTAGTAAGGACAGGGGGTACACAGATACGCAGTATTTT
CDR3: CASSKDRGYTDTQYF

size: few
length: 13
V: TRBV4-1
D: TRBD1
J: TRBJ2-3
DNA: TGCGCCAGCCGCGACAGGGGCACAGATACGCAGTATTTT
CDR3: CASRDRGTDTQYF

size: NA
length: 15
V: TRBV6-1
D: TRBD2
J: TRBJ2-1
DNA: TGTGCCAGCACCCTGACTAGCGGTTCCTACAATGAGCAGTTCTTC
CDR3: CASTLTSGSYNEQFF

size: few
length: 14
V: TRBV9
D: TRBD1
J: TRBJ1-1
DNA: TGTGCCAGCAGCGTAGTGTCAGGGGGTACTGAAGCTTTCTTT
CDR3: CASSVVSGGTEAFF

size: NA
length: 12
V: TRBV11-2
D: TRBD2
J: TRBJ2-5
DNA: TGTGCCAGCAGCACCGGGGGGGAGACCCAGTACTTC
CDR3: CASSTGGETQYF

size: few
length: 19
V: TRBV30
D: TRBD2
J: TRBJ2-1
DNA: TGTGCCTGGAGTGTTTATAGCGGGGGGGTTCCGAGCTCCTACAATGAGCAGTTCTTC
CDR3: CAWSVYSGGVPSSYNEQFF

size: NA
length: 17
V: TRBV5-1
D: TRBD2
J: TRBJ2-1
DNA: TGCGCCAGCAGCGGGAGACTAGGAGCGGGGGAGAACAATGAGCAGTTCTTC
CDR3: CASSGRLGAGENNEQFF

size: NA
length: 17
V: TRBV7-9
D: TRBD1
J: TRBJ1-5
DNA: TGTGCCAGCAGCGAAACCGGGACAGGAAGGAGCAATCAGCCCCAGCATTTT
CDR3: CASSETGTGRSNQPQHF

size: NA
length: 14
V: TRBV19
D: NA
J: TRBJ1-1
DNA: TGTGCCAGTAGTATCCGGACTTTGATCACTGAAGCTTTCTTT
CDR3: CASSIRTLITEAFF

size: few
length: 15
V: TRBV5-1
D: NA
J: TRBJ1-4
DNA: TGCGCCAGCAGCTCCCGAGCTTCAACTAATGAAAAACTGTTTTTT
CDR3: CASSSRASTNEKLFF

size: NA
length: 14
V: TRBV15
D: NA
J: TRBJ2-1
DNA: TGTGCCACCAGCAGAGAGCAGTGGGGCGCTGAGCAGTTCTTC
CDR3: CATSREQWGAEQFF

size: NA
length: 13
V: TRBV30
D: NA
J: TRBJ1-5
DNA: TGTGCCTGGAGTGGGGGGGGCGTTCAGCCCCAGCATTTT
CDR3: CAWSGGGVQPQHF

size: NA
length: 17
V: TRBV25-1
D: NA
J: TRBJ2-2
DNA: TGTGCCAGCAGTGACGGGTTGGGGGGGCTAAGGACCGGGGAGCTGTTTTTT
CDR3: CASSDGLGGLRTGELFF

size: NA
length: 18
V: TRBV18
D: TRBD2
J: TRBJ2-7
DNA: TGTGCCAGCTCAATCGATTTATCTAGCGGGGGGGCCCTCTACGAGCAGTACTTC
CDR3: CASSIDLSSGGALYEQYF

size: few
length: 14
V: TRBV19
D: TRBD1
J: TRBJ1-2
DNA: TGTGCCAGTAGTATTTCAACAGGGGCGGATGGCTACACCTTC
CDR3: CASSISTGADGYTF

size: NA
length: 14
V: TRBV5-4
D: NA
J: TRBJ2-1
DNA: TGTGCCAGCAGCCTGGAGGGGCAGTACAATGAGCAGTTCTTC
CDR3: CASSLEGQYNEQFF

size: NA
length: 19
V: TRBV4-1
D: TRBD2
J: TRBJ2-2
DNA: TGCGCCAGCAGCCGTTCAGGGGCTAGCGGGGGGTACAACACCGGGGAGCTGTTTTTT
CDR3: CASSRSGASGGYNTGELFF

size: NA
length: 13
V: TRBV9
D: NA
J: TRBJ2-3
DNA: TGTGCCAGCAGCGCCCTCTCCACAGATACGCAGTATTTT
CDR3: CASSALSTDTQYF

size: few
length: 16
V: TRBV4-1
D: TRBD1
J: TRBJ2-3
DNA: TGCGCCAGCAGCCAGCCGGGACAGGAGCTCGGGAATACGCAGTATTTT
CDR3: CASSQPGQELGNTQYF

size: NA
length: 12
V: TRBV29-1
D: NA
J: TRBJ1-1
DNA: TGCAGCGTTGCACAGACGAACACTGAAGCTTTCTTT
CDR3: CSVAQTNTEAFF

size: NA
length: 14
V: TRBV15
D: TRBD1
J: TRBJ1-1
DNA: TGTGCCACCAGCGAACGGACAGGGGGCACTGAAGCTTTCTTT
CDR3: CATSERTGGTEAFF

size: NA
length: 18
V: TRBV14
D: TRBD2
J: TRBJ2-3
DNA: TGTGCCAGCAGCATTCGCGGACTAGCGGGGGATTACACAGATACGCAGTATTTT
CDR3: CASSIRGLAGDYTDTQYF

size: NA
length: 11
V: TRBV5-1
D: NA
J: TRBJ2-7
DNA: TGCGCCAGCAGCAACCCACAGGGGCAGTACTTC
CDR3: CASSNPQGQYF

size: NA
length: 15
V: TRBV7-2
D: TRBD2
J: TRBJ2-1
DNA: TGTGCCAGCAGCCAGGGGACTAGCTCCTACAATGAGCAGTTCTTC
CDR3: CASSQGTSSYNEQFF

size: few
length: 14
V: TRBV6-5
D: NA
J: TRBJ1-4
DNA: TGTGCCAGCAGTTACTCGTTCCAGGGGGAAAAACTGTTTTTT
CDR3: CASSYSFQGEKLFF

size: once
length: 15
V: TRBV6-1
D: TRBD1
J: TRBJ2-7
DNA: TGTGCCAGCAGTATCGGGACAGCCCCTTCCTACGAGCAGTACTTC
CDR3: CASSIGTAPSYEQYF

size: NA
length: 15
V: TRBV19
D: NA
J: TRBJ1-2
DNA: TGTGCCAGTAGTATAGAGGCAGGGCTGGTCTATGGCTACACCTTC
CDR3: CASSIEAGLVYGYTF

size: few
length: 13
V: TRBV11-3
D: TRBD1
J: TRBJ1-2
DNA: TGTGCCAGCGGGACAGGGGGAAACTATGGCTACACCTTC
CDR3: CASGTGGNYGYTF

size: NA
length: 15
V: TRBV18
D: NA
J: TRBJ1-2
DNA: TGTGCCAGCTCACCACCCTCAGGGCGTAACTATGGCTACACCTTC
CDR3: CASSPPSGRNYGYTF

size: NA
length: 15
V: TRBV19
D: TRBD2
J: TRBJ2-2
DNA: TGTGCCAGTACCCGACTAGCGGGGGCCGCCGGGGAGCTGTTTTTT
CDR3: CASTRLAGAAGELFF

size: NA
length: 16
V: TRBV6-6
D: TRBD2
J: TRBJ2-5
DNA: TGTGCCAGCAGTCCGGGGGGGGCGGGGGGCGAAGAGACCCAGTACTTC
CDR3: CASSPGGAGGEETQYF

size: NA
length: 13
V: TRBV6-5
D: NA
J: TRBJ1-3
DNA: TGTGCCAGCAGCTCTAGGGGGGGAAACACCATATATTTT
CDR3: CASSSRGGNTIYF

size: NA
length: 16
V: TRBV7-2
D: TRBD1
J: TRBJ1-2
DNA: TGTGCCAGCAGCTTAGTCGGGACAGGAGCTAACTATGGCTACACCTTC
CDR3: CASSLVGTGANYGYTF

size: NA
length: 12
V: TRBV2
D: NA
J: TRBJ2-5
DNA: TGTGCCAGCAGCGCAGGAGGGCGGACCCAGTACTTC
CDR3: CASSAGGRTQYF

size: NA
length: 13
V: TRBV7-2
D: TRBD1
J: TRBJ1-1
DNA: TGTGCCAGCAGCTCGAGGACAGGGCCTGAAGCTTTCTTT
CDR3: CASSSRTGPEAFF

size: NA
length: 17
V: TRBV9
D: TRBD1
J: TRBJ1-1
DNA: TGTGCCAGCAGCGCTCCCCGGGACAGGGAATATGACACTGAAGCTTTCTTT
CDR3: CASSAPRDREYDTEAFF

size: NA
length: 15
V: TRBV6-1
D: TRBD1
J: TRBJ1-2
DNA: TGTGCCAGCAGTGAAAGGCAGGGGGCTTACTATGGCTACACCTTC
CDR3: CASSERQGAYYGYTF

size: NA
length: 15
V: TRBV7-2
D: NA
J: TRBJ1-1
DNA: TGTGCCAGCAGCTTAGACGGCGGTACGAGCACTGAAGCTTTCTTT
CDR3: CASSLDGGTSTEAFF

size: once
length: 12
V: TRBV5-4
D: NA
J: TRBJ2-7
DNA: TGTGCCAGCAGCATCAATTCCTACGAGCAGTACTTC
CDR3: CASSINSYEQYF

size: NA
length: 14
V: TRBV6-1
D: TRBD2
J: TRBJ2-1
DNA: TGTGCCAGCTCCAGCGGGGGGGCAGGAAATGAGCAGTTCTTC
CDR3: CASSSGGAGNEQFF

size: NA
length: 16
V: TRBV18
D: NA
J: TRBJ2-5
DNA: TGTGCCAGCTCACCTTACGGGGGGCAAGTGAGAGAGACCCAGTACTTC
CDR3: CASSPYGGQVRETQYF